A selection of T cell receptor beta chains follows, all from one sample in a study of blood T cell repertoires in COVID-19. TCRdb keeps only in-frame clones here, not all; method: immunoSEQ multiplex PCR. The sample has some 240,000 clones; about 84% are singletons. Sequencing was performed on peripheral blood. The receptors were sampled from a human donor in a cohort sampled during active COVID-19. Each CDR3 is given with its conserved first and last residue. A D gene is named only where the DNA matches it firmly. Not every row has a clone size; where given, it reads once, few, many or a size class.

clone_size	j_call	v_call	d_call	cdr3_nt	cdr3_aa
.	TRBJ1-2	TRBV7-2	TRBD1	TGTGCCAGCAGCCCAACAGGGGGCCCTAATGCTAACTATGGCTACACCTTC	CASSPTGGPNANYGYTF
once	TRBJ2-5	TRBV7-2	TRBD1	TGTGCCAGCAGCTTAGTGGGACAGACAGAAGAGACCCAGTACTTC	CASSLVGQTEETQYF
.	TRBJ1-5	TRBV28	TRBD1	TGTGCCAGCGGACAGGGGGATCAGCCCCAGCATTTT	CASGQGDQPQHF
.	TRBJ2-3	TRBV4-1	.	TGCGCCAGCAACCACTTCCCGCGACTAGAAAGCACAGATACGCAGTATTTT	CASNHFPRLESTDTQYF
.	TRBJ2-2	TRBV11-2	.	TGTGCCAGCAGCCAATGGCCGGGGGAGAGCACCGGGGAGCTGTTTTTT	CASSQWPGESTGELFF
.	TRBJ1-1	TRBV3-1/TRBV3-2	TRBD1	TGTGCCAGCAGAGGGACAGGGGGCGCGGACACTGAAGCTTTCTTT	CASRGTGGADTEAFF
.	TRBJ2-7	TRBV10-3	.	TGTGCCACCCGACGGGGAGGGACATCGTCATCCTACGAGCAGTACTTC	CATRRGGTSSSYEQYF
.	TRBJ2-5	TRBV5-1	TRBD1	TGCGCCAGCAGCTTGGAGGCTGGGGGCAGGGGGTTCGAGACCCAGTACTTC	CASSLEAGGRGFETQYF
.	TRBJ1-2	TRBV18	.	TGTGCCAGCTCACCAACCACGGTCTATGGCTACACCTTC	CASSPTTVYGYTF
.	TRBJ2-5	TRBV28	TRBD2	TGTGCCAGCAGTTTACGGCGGGGGGGCTTTTTTGAGACCCAGTACTTC	CASSLRRGGFFETQYF
.	TRBJ2-5	TRBV3-1/TRBV3-2	.	TGTGCCAGCAGCCAAAACAGGGCAGAGACCCAGTACTTC	CASSQNRAETQYF
.	TRBJ2-1	TRBV5-1	TRBD1	TGCGCCAGCAGTCGAGGGGGCGGTACCTACAATGAGCAGTTCTTC	CASSRGGGTYNEQFF
.	TRBJ1-6	TRBV2	TRBD1	TGTGCCAGCAATGGAGGGGGCCTTTCCTATAATTCACCCCTCCACTTT	CASNGGGLSYNSPLHF
.	TRBJ2-1	TRBV15	.	TGTGCCACCAGCAGACCTCCCCAGGATGAGCAGTTCTTC	CATSRPPQDEQFF
.	TRBJ2-1	TRBV11-2	TRBD2	TGTGCCAGCAGCCGCCTGTGGCTAGCGGGAGGGAATGAGCAGTTCTTC	CASSRLWLAGGNEQFF
once	TRBJ1-2	TRBV6-6	TRBD1	TGTGCCGTTAGACAGGGGACCGGGGGCTACACCTTC	CAVRQGTGGYTF
once	TRBJ1-5	TRBV9	.	TGTGCCAGCAGCGTAGATGGCTCAAATCAGCCCCAGCATTTT	CASSVDGSNQPQHF
.	TRBJ2-5	TRBV11-2	.	TGTGCCAGCAGTCTAACCATCAGGACAGTCCGAGAGACCCAGTACTTC	CASSLTIRTVRETQYF
.	TRBJ2-3	TRBV24-1	.	TGTGCCACCAGTGCAGGGGTGAGCACAGATACGCAGTATTTT	CATSAGVSTDTQYF
once	TRBJ2-7	TRBV3-1/TRBV3-2	.	TGTGCCAGCAGCTCCCTTGAGGGGGACGAGCAGTACTTC	CASSSLEGDEQYF
once	TRBJ2-5	TRBV5-1	TRBD1	TGCGCCAGCAGCTTTAGTGTACAGGGGCCAGAGACCCAGTACTTC	CASSFSVQGPETQYF
.	TRBJ2-7	TRBV20-1	TRBD1	TGCAGTGCTAGTGGGGACAGCTACGAGCAGTACTTC	CSASGDSYEQYF
.	TRBJ2-3	TRBV28	.	TGTGCCAGCAGTTTAGGGGAGGCGGTTCCTCCCGGTTATACGCAGTATTTT	CASSLGEAVPPGYTQYF
.	TRBJ1-4	TRBV3-1/TRBV3-2	.	TGTGCCAGCAGCCCGGGGAGGGAAAAACTGTTTTTT	CASSPGREKLFF
few	TRBJ2-2	TRBV12-3/TRBV12-4	TRBD2	TGTGCCAGCAGTTTTCGGGAGGGTGGGGAGCTGTTTTTT	CASSFREGGELFF
.	TRBJ2-3	TRBV30	.	TGTGCCTGGAGTAACAGTGATACGCAGTATTTT	CAWSNSDTQYF
.	TRBJ2-1	TRBV19	.	TGTGCCAGTAGTCCGTTCGGGGACTCTACCCCCGGGAATGAGCAGTTCTTC	CASSPFGDSTPGNEQFF
.	TRBJ2-6	TRBV7-8	.	TGTGCCAGCAGCCCCCAAGGAGGGTCTGGGGCCAACGTCCTGACTTTC	CASSPQGGSGANVLTF
.	TRBJ2-6	TRBV18	.	TGTGCCAGCTCACCTAGGAAGGGGGAAGCCAACGTCCTGACTTTC	CASSPRKGEANVLTF
.	TRBJ2-1	TRBV18	.	TGTGCCAGCTCACGGGGGGGCGGCTCCTACAATGAGCAGTTCTTC	CASSRGGGSYNEQFF
.	TRBJ2-3	TRBV10-3	.	TGTGCCTCGTCTCGACAGGAGGCAGATACGCAGTATTTT	CASSRQEADTQYF
.	TRBJ1-2	TRBV30	.	TGTGCCTGGGGAATCAACTCAGGGTCTGGGAAGTATGGCTACACCTTC	CAWGINSGSGKYGYTF
few	TRBJ2-5	TRBV7-2	TRBD1	TGTGCCAGCAGCCGAGGGGGCCACGAGACCCAGTACTTC	CASSRGGHETQYF
.	TRBJ2-1	TRBV28	TRBD2	TGTGCCAGCAGGTCAGCGGGGGGGACCTACAATGAGCAGTTCTTC	CASRSAGGTYNEQFF
.	TRBJ2-1	TRBV19	TRBD1	TGTGCCAGTAGTACCACGGGACAGGTTAGCTACAATGAGCAGTTCTTC	CASSTTGQVSYNEQFF
.	TRBJ2-7	TRBV2	TRBD1	TGTGCCAGCAGCCCGGGACAGGGGGCCGAGCAGTACTTC	CASSPGQGAEQYF
.	TRBJ1-1	TRBV6-6	.	TGTGCCAGCAGTCAACGACATATCACTGAAGCTTTCTTT	CASSQRHITEAFF
.	TRBJ2-7	TRBV6-1	.	TGTGCCAGCAGTGAACAGTCCTACGAGCAGTACTTC	CASSEQSYEQYF
.	TRBJ2-5	TRBV7-3	TRBD2	TGTGCCAGCAGCCCCGGGGTAGCGGGGGGCGGGGAGACCCAGTACTTC	CASSPGVAGGGETQYF
.	TRBJ2-2	TRBV7-6	.	TGTGCCAGCAGCTCTGGCGGTGGGTCGAACACCGGGGAGCTGTTTTTT	CASSSGGGSNTGELFF
.	TRBJ2-3	TRBV28	TRBD2	TGTGCCAGCAGTTTATTAGGCGGGGGATACAGCACAGATACGCAGTATTTT	CASSLLGGGYSTDTQYF
.	TRBJ1-1	TRBV27	TRBD1	TGTGCCAGCAGTTCCCGGGACAGGGTAGATGAAGCTTTCTTT	CASSSRDRVDEAFF
.	TRBJ1-2	TRBV7-3	TRBD1	TGTGCCAGCAGCCCGTCACCCACAGGGGCGGGGGGCTACACCTTC	CASSPSPTGAGGYTF
.	TRBJ2-2	TRBV7-8	.	TGTGCCAGCAGCTTATCTCGGACAGTTAACACCGGGGAGCTGTTTTTT	CASSLSRTVNTGELFF
.	TRBJ2-7	TRBV6-6	.	TGTGCCAGCAGTCCAGGATACAGGGTCGCCTACGAGCAGTACTTC	CASSPGYRVAYEQYF
.	TRBJ1-1	TRBV9	TRBD1	TGTGCCAGCAGCCCTTCTTTGGACAGGTCGAACACTGAAGCTTTCTTT	CASSPSLDRSNTEAFF
.	TRBJ2-1	TRBV5-1	.	TGCGCCAGCAGCTTGAGCGGGACATACAATGAGCAGTTCTTC	CASSLSGTYNEQFF
.	TRBJ1-4	TRBV3-1/TRBV3-2	.	TGTGCCAGCAGCCAAGATAGCATCGGCCTCGGAAAACTGTTTTTT	CASSQDSIGLGKLFF
few	TRBJ2-1	TRBV7-8	TRBD2	TGTGCCAGCAGCTGGCGGCAGTATGGGAGCGGGAGGTCTAATGAGCAGTTCTTC	CASSWRQYGSGRSNEQFF
few	TRBJ2-3	TRBV6-5	TRBD2	TGTGCCAGCAGTTACGGGGGGGGGTCAGATACGCAGTATTTT	CASSYGGGSDTQYF
few	TRBJ2-7	TRBV11-2	TRBD1	TGTGCCAGCAGCTTCGAGGACAGGCCTACCTACGAGCAGTACTTC	CASSFEDRPTYEQYF
few	TRBJ2-1	TRBV6-1	.	TGTGCCAGCAGTGAACGGCGGGCCGAGCAGTTCTTC	CASSERRAEQFF
.	TRBJ1-6	TRBV24-1	.	TGTGCCACCAGTGATTTCGAGGGGGCCTATAATTCACCCCTCCACTTT	CATSDFEGAYNSPLHF
.	TRBJ2-5	TRBV12-3/TRBV12-4	.	TGTGCCAGCAGGTACAGGGACGGGGAGACCCAGTACTTC	CASRYRDGETQYF
.	TRBJ2-2	TRBV27	.	TGTGCCAGCAGTTTATCGATTGGGACACTCCAGGGCACCGGGGAGCTGTTTTTT	CASSLSIGTLQGTGELFF
once	TRBJ2-3	TRBV5-1	TRBD2	TGCGCCAGCAGCCCCGGCGGGACTAGTAGTTTCCCAGATACGCAGTATTTT	CASSPGGTSSFPDTQYF
.	TRBJ2-2	TRBV5-1	.	TGCGCCAGCAGCTTGGTAGGACAGAGGGCCGGGGAGCTGTTTTTT	CASSLVGQRAGELFF